These T cell receptor beta chains were read from a single sample in a study of T cells after yellow fever vaccination. Using its own MiXCR run on the 5' RACE reads, TCRdb lists one record per CDR3 protein. The sample consists of around 600,000 distinct CDR3 sequences, more than 9% of them appearing once. The source material was PBMCs, sampled on the day of the yellow fever booster vaccination. Receptors originate from a man under 40 who received the YFV17D yellow fever vaccine. The CDR3 runs from the conserved cysteine through the conserved F or W. A D gene is named only where the DNA matches it firmly. Size is omitted from some rows. Given values are once, few, many or a class for expanded clones.

clone size	D gene	V gene	J gene	CDR3 protein	CDR3 DNA
-	-	TRBV15	TRBJ2-2	CATSNRRGRANTGELFF	TGTGCCACCAGCAATCGACGTGGCAGGGCGAACACCGGGGAGCTGTTTTTT
many	-	TRBV5-6	TRBJ2-1	CASSGGGEQFF	TGTGCCAGCAGCGGGGGGGGCGAGCAGTTCTTC
few	-	TRBV3-1	TRBJ2-5	CASRLTEAETQYF	TGTGCCAGCAGACTTACCGAGGCAGAGACCCAGTACTTC
few	-	TRBV9	TRBJ1-6	CASSVDRESSPLHF	TGTGCCAGCAGCGTAGATAGGGAGTCGTCACCCCTCCACTTT
-	-	TRBV6-2/TRBV6-3	TRBJ2-7	CASFPEERPRSEQYF	TGTGCCAGCTTCCCTGAGGAGAGGCCCAGGTCCGAGCAGTACTTC
many	-	TRBV28	TRBJ2-5	CASSFGAQETQYF	TGTGCCAGCAGCTTCGGGGCTCAAGAGACCCAGTACTTC
-	-	TRBV2	TRBJ2-3	CASRKGQGPDTQYF	TGTGCCAGCAGGAAAGGGCAGGGCCCAGATACGCAGTATTTT
few	-	TRBV7-2	TRBJ1-2	CASSYTRGARDYGYTF	TGTGCCAGCAGCTACACCCGAGGCGCCAGAGACTATGGCTACACCTTC
many	TRBD2	TRBV7-9	TRBJ2-1	CASSSLAGPYNEQFF	TGTGCCAGCAGTTCACTAGCGGGACCGTACAATGAGCAGTTCTTC
few	TRBD1	TRBV24-1	TRBJ2-3	CATRPTGADTQYF	TGTGCCACCAGGCCGACAGGGGCAGATACGCAGTATTTT
many	-	TRBV4-3	TRBJ2-3	CASSQDLIIGSTDTQYF	TGCGCCAGCAGCCAAGATCTTATAATAGGTAGCACAGATACGCAGTATTTT
-	-	TRBV6-2/TRBV6-3	TRBJ1-5	CASSLITGPQHF	TGTGCCAGCAGCCTGATCACGGGGCCCCAGCATTTT
many	TRBD2	TRBV6-2/TRBV6-3	TRBJ2-2	CASSYHGTSGRVWTGELFF	TGTGCCAGCAGTTACCACGGGACTAGCGGGAGAGTTTGGACCGGGGAGCTGTTTTTT
few	TRBD1	TRBV7-8	TRBJ2-7	CASSLAPGQIYEQYF	TGTGCCAGCAGCTTAGCCCCGGGACAGATTTACGAGCAGTACTTC
-	-	TRBV29-1	TRBJ2-5	CSVEEPETQYF	TGCAGCGTTGAAGAACCGGAGACCCAGTACTTC
few	TRBD1	TRBV19	TRBJ1-5	CASSTGFRDRLNSNQPQHF	TGTGCCAGTAGTACCGGGTTCCGGGACAGGCTGAATAGCAATCAGCCCCAGCATTTT
few	-	TRBV27	TRBJ2-1	CASSHTGFDEQFF	TGTGCCAGCAGTCATACGGGTTTCGATGAGCAGTTCTTC
few	-	TRBV20-1	TRBJ1-6	CSARESISSYNSPLHF	TGCAGTGCTAGAGAAAGTATAAGCTCCTATAATTCACCCCTCCACTTT
few	-	TRBV5-1	TRBJ2-1	CASSLGEGDEQFF	TGCGCCAGCAGCTTGGGGGAAGGAGATGAGCAGTTCTTC
once	-	TRBV29-1	TRBJ2-1	CSVVRYNEQFF	TGCAGCGTTGTTCGGTACAATGAGCAGTTCTTC
few	-	TRBV15	TRBJ2-7	CATSWVWSYEQYF	TGTGCCACCAGCTGGGTTTGGTCCTACGAGCAGTACTTC
few	-	TRBV20-1	TRBJ1-1	CSARDGGTNTEAFF	TGCAGTGCTAGAGATGGAGGGACGAACACTGAAGCTTTCTTT
-	-	TRBV20-1	TRBJ2-3	CSARAGQTVEDF	TGCAGTGCTAGAGCAGGACAGACCGTAGAGGATTTT
few	-	TRBV18	TRBJ2-2	CASSPPSVGELFF	TGTGCCAGCTCTCCCCCATCGGTCGGGGAGCTGTTTTTT
-	TRBD1	TRBV9	TRBJ2-7	CASSPHRTGAHEQYF	TGTGCCAGCAGCCCCCATCGGACAGGGGCCCACGAGCAGTACTTC
-	-	TRBV9	TRBJ2-7	CASSSQEGEQYF	TGTGCCAGCAGCTCCCAGGAGGGCGAGCAGTACTTC
-	-	TRBV10-2	TRBJ1-5	CASSEGSGRGPQHF	TGCGCCAGCAGTGAAGGGTCTGGGAGAGGGCCCCAGCATTTT
many	-	TRBV5-1	TRBJ2-1	CASSPGPPGRYNEQFF	TGCGCCAGCAGCCCCGGCCCCCCAGGGCGATACAATGAGCAGTTCTTC
-	TRBD1	TRBV4-3	TRBJ1-2	CASSQELGQTSYGYTF	TGCGCCAGCAGCCAAGAGTTGGGACAGACATCCTATGGCTACACCTTC
-	-	TRBV20-1	TRBJ2-3	CSARGTGNTDTQYF	TGCAGTGCTAGAGGTACAGGGAACACAGATACGCAGTATTTT
-	-	TRBV4-3	TRBJ2-7	CASSPQVGPGYEQYF	TGCGCCAGCAGCCCACAGGTAGGACCTGGCTACGAGCAGTACTTC
-	-	TRBV27	TRBJ1-1	CASSLNGGVAFF	TGTGCCAGCAGTCTAAATGGAGGGGTAGCTTTCTTT
many	TRBD1	TRBV9	TRBJ2-1	CASSAGTGGYNEQFF	TGTGCCAGCAGCGCCGGGACAGGGGGCTACAATGAGCAGTTCTTC
many	-	TRBV18	TRBJ2-1	CASSPGARGSYNEQFF	TGTGCCAGCTCACCCGGAGCTAGGGGGTCCTACAATGAGCAGTTCTTC
-	-	TRBV21-1	TRBJ2-1	CASSKGAGSGNEQFF	TGTGCCAGCAGCAAAGGAGCGGGATCTGGTAATGAGCAGTTCTTC
few	-	TRBV7-2	TRBJ1-5	CASSLVRNSNQPQHF	TGTGCCAGCAGCTTAGTCAGGAATAGCAATCAGCCCCAGCATTTT
few	TRBD1	TRBV11-2	TRBJ2-7	CASSLTGTGGGEQYF	TGTGCCAGCAGCTTGACCGGGACAGGGGGCGGCGAGCAGTACTTC
few	TRBD2	TRBV20-1	TRBJ2-1	CSARERGRSSVEQFF	TGCAGTGCTAGAGAGCGCGGGAGGAGTTCTGTCGAGCAGTTCTTC
many	-	TRBV20-1	TRBJ2-1	CSARYNEQFF	TGCAGTGCTAGATACAATGAGCAGTTCTTC
-	TRBD2	TRBV25-1	TRBJ2-5	CASAIAGRETQYF	TGTGCCAGCGCAATAGCGGGGAGGGAGACCCAGTACTTC
few	-	TRBV6-2/TRBV6-3	TRBJ2-5	CASKKETQYF	TGTGCCAGCAAAAAAGAGACCCAGTACTTC
-	-	TRBV5-6	TRBJ2-7	CASGLGLLSYEQYF	TGTGCCAGTGGCTTGGGGCTCCTCTCCTACGAGCAGTACTTC
few	TRBD1	TRBV20-1	TRBJ2-1	CSAIIGTVRNEQFF	TGCAGTGCTATCATCGGGACAGTTAGGAATGAGCAGTTCTTC
few	TRBD1	TRBV28	TRBJ2-6	CASSTKTGVPSGANVLTF	TGTGCCAGCAGTACAAAGACAGGGGTCCCCTCTGGGGCCAACGTCCTGACTTTC
-	-	TRBV30	TRBJ1-1	CACRQNTEAFF	TGTGCCTGTAGACAGAACACTGAAGCTTTCTTT
many	TRBD2	TRBV29-1	TRBJ2-1	CSAGLADEQFF	TGCAGCGCTGGACTAGCTGATGAGCAGTTCTTC
few	TRBD1	TRBV19	TRBJ2-3	CASTDRDPPYITDTQYF	TGTGCCAGTACGGACAGGGACCCTCCTTATATCACAGATACGCAGTATTTT
few	-	TRBV7-2	TRBJ2-7	CASRGASYEQYF	TGTGCCAGCCGGGGGGCCTCCTACGAGCAGTACTTC
few	-	TRBV7-2	TRBJ2-5	CASNDHGAGAWETQYF	TGTGCCAGCAACGACCACGGGGCAGGGGCTTGGGAGACCCAGTACTTC
many	TRBD2	TRBV5-1	TRBJ2-3	CASSGTGLAGADTQYF	TGCGCCAGCAGCGGGACGGGACTAGCGGGAGCAGATACGCAGTATTTT
few	-	TRBV4-3	TRBJ2-2	CASSQEGRGVTGELFF	TGCGCCAGCAGCCAAGAGGGCAGGGGGGTCACCGGGGAGCTGTTTTTT
few	TRBD1	TRBV20-1	TRBJ2-5	CSANPGGTKTQYF	TGCAGTGCAAATCCAGGGGGAACGAAGACCCAGTACTTC
many	-	TRBV14	TRBJ2-2	CASSQVRNTGELFF	TGTGCCAGCAGCCAAGTACGGAACACCGGGGAGCTGTTTTTT
-	TRBD2	TRBV11-3	TRBJ2-3	CASSLELAGVPPDTQYF	TGTGCCAGCAGCTTAGAACTAGCGGGAGTTCCCCCAGATACGCAGTATTTT
few	TRBD2	TRBV19	TRBJ2-1	CASYPRGLAASSYNEQFF	TGTGCCAGTTACCCCCGGGGACTAGCGGCGAGCTCCTACAATGAGCAGTTCTTC
-	TRBD1	TRBV5-5	TRBJ1-1	CASSLLGQGSTEAFF	TGTGCCAGCAGCTTGTTGGGACAGGGTAGCACTGAAGCTTTCTTT
few	-	TRBV4-3	TRBJ1-4	CASSQDWVGEKLFF	TGCGCCAGCAGCCAAGACTGGGTCGGGGAAAAACTGTTTTTT
many	-	TRBV10-3	TRBJ1-4	CASQGSTNEKLFF	TGTGCCAGCCAGGGGTCAACTAATGAAAAACTGTTTTTT
-	-	TRBV20-1	TRBJ1-5	CSASPTGLGNQPQHF	TGCAGTGCTAGCCCAACAGGGCTGGGGAATCAGCCCCAGCATTTT
many	TRBD2	TRBV23-1	TRBJ2-3	CASPREGLRAQYF	TGCGCCAGCCCCCGGGAGGGCCTTCGGGCGCAGTATTTT